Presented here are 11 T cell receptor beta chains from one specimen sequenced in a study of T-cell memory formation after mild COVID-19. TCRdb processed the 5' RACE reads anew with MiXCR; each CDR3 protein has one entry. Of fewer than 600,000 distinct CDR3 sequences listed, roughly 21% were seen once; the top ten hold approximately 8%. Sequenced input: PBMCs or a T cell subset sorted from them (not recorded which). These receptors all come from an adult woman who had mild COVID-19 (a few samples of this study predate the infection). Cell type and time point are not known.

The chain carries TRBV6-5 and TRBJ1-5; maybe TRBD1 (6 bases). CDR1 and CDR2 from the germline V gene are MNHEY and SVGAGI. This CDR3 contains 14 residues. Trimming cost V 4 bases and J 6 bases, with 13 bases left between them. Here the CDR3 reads CASSLGRGIQPQHF. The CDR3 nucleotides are TGTGCCAGCAGTTTGGGCAGGGGCATTCAGCCCCAGCATTTT.

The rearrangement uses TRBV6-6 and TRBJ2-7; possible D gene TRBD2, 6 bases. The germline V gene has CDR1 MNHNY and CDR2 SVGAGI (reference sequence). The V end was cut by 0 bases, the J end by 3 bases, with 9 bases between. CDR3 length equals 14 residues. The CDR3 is CASSYSAGLYEQYF. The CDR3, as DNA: TGTGCCAGCAGTTACTCTGCGGGGCTCTACGAGCAGTACTTC.

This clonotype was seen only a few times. CDR3 bases: TGTGCCTGGAGTGTCCTGGGGGGGGATGGCACTGAAGCTTTCTTT. Translated, it gives CAWSVLGGDGTEAFF. The chain uses TRBV30 and TRBJ1-1, with a tentative D call TRBD1 (5 bases). V was pared by 0 bases and J by 4 bases, with 15 bases between. Germline lookup yields CDR1 GTSNPN and CDR2 SVGIG (reference sequence). CDR3 size: 15 residues.

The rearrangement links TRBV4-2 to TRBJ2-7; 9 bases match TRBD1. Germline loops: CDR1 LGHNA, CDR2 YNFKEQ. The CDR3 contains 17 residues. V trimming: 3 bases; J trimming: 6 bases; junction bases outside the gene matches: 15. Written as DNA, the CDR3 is TGTGCCAGCAGCCACCCGACAGGGGGTATAGGTTCTACCGAGCAGTACTTC. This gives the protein CASSHPTGGIGSTEQYF.

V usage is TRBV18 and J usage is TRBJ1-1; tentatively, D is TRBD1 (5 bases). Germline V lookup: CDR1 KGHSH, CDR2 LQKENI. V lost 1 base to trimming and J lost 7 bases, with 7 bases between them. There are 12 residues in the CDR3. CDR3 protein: CASSPRDGEAFF. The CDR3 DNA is TGTGCCAGCTCACCACGGGACGGTGAAGCTTTCTTT.

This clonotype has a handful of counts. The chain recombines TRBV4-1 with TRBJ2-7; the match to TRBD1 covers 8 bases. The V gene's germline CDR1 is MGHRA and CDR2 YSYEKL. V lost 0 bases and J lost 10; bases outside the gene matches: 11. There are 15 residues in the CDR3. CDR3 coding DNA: TGCGCCAGCAGCCAAGATCCGAACCCGGACAGGGAACAGTACTTC. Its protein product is CASSQDPNPDREQYF.

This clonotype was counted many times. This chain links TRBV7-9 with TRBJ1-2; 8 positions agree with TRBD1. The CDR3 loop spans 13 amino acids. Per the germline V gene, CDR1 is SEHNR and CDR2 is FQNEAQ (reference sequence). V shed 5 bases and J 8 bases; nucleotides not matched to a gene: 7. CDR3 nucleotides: TGTGCCAGCAGCCGACAGGGGAGTAGCGGCTACACCTTC. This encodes CASSRQGSSGYTF.

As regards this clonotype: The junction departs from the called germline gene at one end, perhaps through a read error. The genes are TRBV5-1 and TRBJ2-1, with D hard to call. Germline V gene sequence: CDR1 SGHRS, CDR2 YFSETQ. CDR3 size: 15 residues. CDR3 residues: CDSIESIHNYNEQFF. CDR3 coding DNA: TGCGACAGCATCGAGAGTATTCATAATTACAATGAGCAGTTCTTC.

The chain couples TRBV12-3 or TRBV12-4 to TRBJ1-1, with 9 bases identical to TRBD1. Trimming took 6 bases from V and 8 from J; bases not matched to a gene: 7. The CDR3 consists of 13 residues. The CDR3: CASRNGQGNEAFF. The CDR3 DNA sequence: TGTGCCAGCAGAAACGGACAGGGGAACGAAGCTTTCTTT.

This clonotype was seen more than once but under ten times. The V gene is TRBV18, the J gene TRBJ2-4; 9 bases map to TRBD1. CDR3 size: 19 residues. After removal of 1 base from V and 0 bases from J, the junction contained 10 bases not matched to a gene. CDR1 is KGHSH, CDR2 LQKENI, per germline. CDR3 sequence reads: CASSPLPGQGPQAKNIQYF. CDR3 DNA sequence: TGTGCCAGCTCACCACTCCCGGGACAGGGACCCCAAGCCAAAAACATTCAGTACTTC.

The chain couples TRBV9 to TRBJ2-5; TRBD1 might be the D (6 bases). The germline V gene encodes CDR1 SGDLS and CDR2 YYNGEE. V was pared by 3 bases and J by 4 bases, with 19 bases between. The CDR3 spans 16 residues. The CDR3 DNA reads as TGTGCCAGCAGCGGAGACGACGTGGTGGGGGCAGAGACCCAGTACTTC. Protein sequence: CASSGDDVVGAETQYF. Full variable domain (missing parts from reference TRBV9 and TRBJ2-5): DSGVTQTPKHLITATGQRVTLRCSPRSGDLSVYWYQQSLDQGLQFLIQYYNGEERAKGNILERFSAQQFPDLHSELNLSSLELGDSALYFCASSGDDVVGAETQYFGPGTRLLVL.